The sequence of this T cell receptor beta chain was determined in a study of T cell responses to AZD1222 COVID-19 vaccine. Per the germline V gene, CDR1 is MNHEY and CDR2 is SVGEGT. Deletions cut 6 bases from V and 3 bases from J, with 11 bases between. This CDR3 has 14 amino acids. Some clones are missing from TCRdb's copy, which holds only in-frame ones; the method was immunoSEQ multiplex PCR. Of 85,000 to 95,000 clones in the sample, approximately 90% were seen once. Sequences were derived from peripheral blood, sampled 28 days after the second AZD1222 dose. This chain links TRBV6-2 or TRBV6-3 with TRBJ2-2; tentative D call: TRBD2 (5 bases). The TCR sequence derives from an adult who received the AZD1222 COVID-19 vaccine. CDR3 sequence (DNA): TGTGCCAGCAGCCCGGACGGGGACACCGGGGAGCTGTTTTTT. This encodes CASSPDGDTGELFF.